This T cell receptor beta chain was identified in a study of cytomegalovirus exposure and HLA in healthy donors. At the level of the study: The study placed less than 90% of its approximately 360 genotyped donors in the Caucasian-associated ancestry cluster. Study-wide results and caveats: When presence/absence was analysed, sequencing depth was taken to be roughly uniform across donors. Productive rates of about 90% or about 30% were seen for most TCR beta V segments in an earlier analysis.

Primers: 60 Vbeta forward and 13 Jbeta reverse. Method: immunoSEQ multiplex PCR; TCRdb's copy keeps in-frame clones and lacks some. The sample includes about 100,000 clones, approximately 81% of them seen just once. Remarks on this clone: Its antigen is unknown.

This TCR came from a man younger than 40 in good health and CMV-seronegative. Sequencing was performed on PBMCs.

CDR3: CASTSGTGRSTYEQYF. The CDR3, as DNA: TGCGCCAGCACCTCCGGGACAGGGCGTTCCACCTACGAGCAGTACTTC. The rearrangement uses TRBV5-1 and TRBJ2-7, with TRBD1 identical over 9 bases. Germline-derived CDR1 and CDR2 are SGHRS and YFSETQ. This CDR3 region has 16 residues. With V trimmed by 6 bases and J by 2 bases, 12 bases remained unmatched.